This is a list of T cell receptor beta chains from one sample in a study of vaccination effects on CD4 cells after COVID-19. Which antigens these TCRs recognize remains unknown. Libraries were prepared by immunoSEQ multiplex PCR; TCRdb keeps only in-frame clonotypes and omits some of them. The sample lists approximately 29,000 clones, more than 60% seen once, with roughly 10% in the top ten. Sequencing was performed on CD4+ T cells from PBMCs cultured with HCoV-NL63 spike peptides, taken after COVID-19 vaccination. These receptors came from a human donor who received a COVID-19 vaccine. CDR3s leave out the opening cysteine and the closing phenylalanine or tryptophan.

CDR3 protein: ASRITGNTEAF
V gene: TRBV6-4

CDR3 protein: ASSQRGIAGTSDTQY
V gene: TRBV4-1

CDR3 protein: ASTVVHLQETQY
V gene: TRBV6-5

CDR3 protein: SVEDTDTRLGGYT
V gene: TRBV29-1

CDR3 protein: ASSEVGNQPQH
V gene: TRBV18

CDR3 protein: ASTQGFEQY
V gene: TRBV6-5

CDR3 protein: ASSSGTSGGRGNEQF
V gene: TRBV5-4

CDR3 protein: ASSMDRDTEAF
V gene: TRBV19

CDR3 protein: ASSLQGNFYGYT
V gene: TRBV5-6

CDR3 protein: ASSLDSSYEQY
V gene: TRBV11-2

CDR3 protein: ASSQAPRGVSGYT
V gene: TRBV14

CDR3 protein: ASSFYGTSEKLF
V gene: TRBV11-2

CDR3 protein: ASSLLAAGANEKLF
V gene: TRBV5-1

CDR3 protein: ASSLVQGFSSGANVLT
V gene: TRBV7-9

CDR3 protein: ASRPLDSRETQY
V gene: TRBV2

CDR3 protein: ASSLWTEKGYT
V gene: TRBV5-5

CDR3 protein: ASSPYSNQPQH
V gene: TRBV19

CDR3 protein: ASSVELEVRGSPLH
V gene: TRBV9

CDR3 protein: ASSFSRTGVYGYT
V gene: TRBV7-8

CDR3 protein: ASSSGSGSYEQY
V gene: TRBV4-1